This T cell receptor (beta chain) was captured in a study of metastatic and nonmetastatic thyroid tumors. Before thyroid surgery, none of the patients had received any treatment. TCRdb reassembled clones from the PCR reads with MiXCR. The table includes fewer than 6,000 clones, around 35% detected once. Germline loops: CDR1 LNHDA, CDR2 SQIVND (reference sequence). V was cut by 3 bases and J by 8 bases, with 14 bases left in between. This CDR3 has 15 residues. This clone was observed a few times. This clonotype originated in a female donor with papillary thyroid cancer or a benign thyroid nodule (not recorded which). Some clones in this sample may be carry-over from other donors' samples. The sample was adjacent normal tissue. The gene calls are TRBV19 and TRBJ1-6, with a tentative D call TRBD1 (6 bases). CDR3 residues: CASSIMAGEDSPLHF. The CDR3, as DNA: TGTGCCAGTAGTATCATGGCAGGGGAGGATTCACCCCTCCACTTT.